These 14 T cell receptor beta chains were sequenced from one sample in a study of T-cell memory formation after mild COVID-19. TCRdb passed the 5' RACE reads through MiXCR, listing each CDR3 protein once. Of hundreds of thousands of distinct CDR3 sequences listed, more than 15% are singletons. The sample taken for sequencing was PBMCs or a T cell subset sorted from them (not recorded which). The receptor set was obtained from a man younger than 35 who had mild COVID-19 (a few samples of this study predate the infection). Cell type and time point are not known.

V is TRBV20-1 and J is TRBJ1-2; 7 bases match TRBD1. The junction had 7 bases not matched to a gene; V was cut back by 5 bases and J by 7 bases. The CDR3 spans 12 residues. Germline assignment: CDR1 DFQATT and CDR2 SNEGSKA (reference sequence). The CDR3 region has the DNA TGCAGTGCTCCTACAGGGGTTGGTGGCTACACCTTC. Protein sequence: CSAPTGVGGYTF.

This clonotype was picked up a small number of times. The gene calls are TRBV12-3 or TRBV12-4 and TRBJ2-5, with D maybe TRBD1 (6 bases). V was trimmed by 4 bases and J by 7 bases, leaving 13 bases between them. This CDR3 region has 13 residues. The CDR3 sequence: CASSSVGAGTQYF. CDR3 sequence (DNA): TGTGCCAGCAGTTCGGTGGGGGCCGGGACCCAGTACTTC.

This clonotype was recorded a few times. The V gene is TRBV15, the J gene TRBJ2-4, with 9 bases lining up with TRBD1. The trim removed 1 base at V and 8 bases at J, leaving 12 bases unmatched. This CDR3 comprises 17 residues. Germline V gene data show CDR1 as LNHNV and CDR2 as YYDKDF (reference sequence). Here the CDR3 reads CATSRGTIRDRDDIQYF. The DNA of the CDR3 is TGTGCCACCAGCAGAGGAACGATTAGGGACAGGGATGACATTCAGTACTTC.

The V call is TRBV7-6, the J call TRBJ2-5, with D tentatively TRBD2 (5 bases). Trimming left V 5 bases short and J 4 bases short, with 11 bases between. The CDR3 is made up of 13 amino acids. Germline V gives CDR1 SGHVS, CDR2 FNYEAQ. CDR3 coding DNA: TGTGCCAGCAGCGCAACTAGGACAGAGACCCAGTACTTC. Translating gives CASSATRTETQYF.

The chain couples TRBV28 to TRBJ2-3, with TRBD2 as a possible D gene (5 bases). Germline CDR1 reads MDHEN; CDR2 reads SYDVKM. The CDR3 is 12 amino acids. V lost 7 bases and J 2 bases, leaving 7 bases between the germline ends. The CDR3 here is CASMDSTDTQYF. The CDR3 DNA follows: TGTGCCAGCATGGACTCCACAGATACGCAGTATTTT.

In its sample, this clonotype was seen many times. The J gene is TRBJ2-3, the V gene TRBV7-3, with D maybe TRBD2 (5 bases). V was pared by 5 bases and J by 0 bases, with 15 bases between. Germline V gives CDR1 SGHTA, CDR2 FQGTGA. The CDR3 covers 16 residues. CDR3: CASSIGLAQSTDTQYF. The CDR3 DNA reads TGTGCCAGCAGCATCGGACTTGCCCAAAGCACAGATACGCAGTATTTT.

This clonotype turned up a few times. V usage is TRBV11-2 and J usage is TRBJ1-2; D gene uncertain. CDR3 length: 14 amino acids. V was trimmed by 3 bases and J by 4 bases, leaving 12 bases between them. Germline V gene data show CDR1 as SGHAT and CDR2 as FQNNGV. CDR3 DNA: TGTGCCAGCAGCTTTCGGTCAGCTGGCTATGGCTACACCTTC. Translation: CASSFRSAGYGYTF.

The rearrangement joins TRBV5-4 to TRBJ2-5; D remains unclear. This CDR3 spans 12 amino acids. V was trimmed by 3 bases and J by 5 bases, leaving 8 bases between them. CDR1 is SGHNT, CDR2 YYREEE, per germline (reference sequence). This CDR3 reads CASSSGWETQYF. The CDR3, as DNA: TGTGCCAGCAGCTCCGGGTGGGAGACCCAGTACTTC.

This clonotype was counted between two and nine times. The gene calls are TRBV6-1 and TRBJ2-3, with D maybe TRBD1 (6 bases). The CDR3 consists of 16 residues. The germline CDR1 and CDR2 sequences are MNHNS and SASEGT. V was shortened by 6 bases and J by 0 bases, with 16 bases between the two germline ends. CDR3 in amino acids: CASSMLEGTSTDTQYF. The CDR3 nucleotides are TGTGCCAGCAGCATGCTCGAGGGGACAAGCACAGATACGCAGTATTTT.

This clonotype came up many times. The V gene is TRBV12-3 or TRBV12-4, the J gene TRBJ2-3, with 9 bases fitting TRBD2. V dropped 3 bases and J dropped 6; count of bases not matched to a gene: 7. CDR3 size: 15 residues. CDR3 nucleotides: TGTGCCAGCAGTTTCGGCGGGGGGGCGAGGGATACGCAGTATTTT. It encodes CASSFGGGARDTQYF.

This clonotype was detected a few times. This chain links TRBV6-1 with TRBJ2-7, with 7 bases aligning to TRBD1. CDR1 MNHNS and CDR2 SASEGT come from the germline V gene. The V segment lost 6 bases and the J segment 3 bases; nucleotides outside the gene matches: 11. The CDR3 loop spans 15 amino acids. DNA of the CDR3: TGTGCCAGCAGCCCCAGGCTGGGACAGATCTACGAGCAGTACTTC. Its translation is CASSPRLGQIYEQYF.

This clonotype came up a few times. The chain is built from TRBV12-3 or TRBV12-4 and TRBJ2-6; D call uncertain. Trimming removed 6 bases at V and 1 base at J, with 10 bases between. This CDR3 comprises 15 residues. The CDR3 reads CASRVWGSGANVLTF. The CDR3 DNA follows: TGTGCCAGCAGAGTATGGGGTTCTGGGGCCAACGTCCTGACTTTC.

The chain combines TRBV7-9 with TRBJ1-4; unclear D gene. Per the germline V gene, CDR1 is SEHNR and CDR2 is FQNEAQ (reference sequence). Trimming took 10 bases from V and 3 from J, leaving 6 bases between them. The CDR3 runs 11 residues. The CDR3 spells CATQANEKLFF. Written as DNA, the CDR3 is TGTGCCACCCAGGCTAATGAAAAACTGTTTTTT. Full variable domain (outside the CDR3, taken from reference TRBV7-9 and TRBJ1-4): DTGVSQNPRHKITKRGQNVTFRCDPISEHNRLYWYRQTLGQGPEFLTYFQNEAQLEKSRLLSDRFSAERPKGSFSTLEIQRTEQGDSAMYLCATQANEKLFFGSGTQLSVL.

The genes are TRBV7-2 and TRBJ2-1; a possible D gene is TRBD1 (6 bases). Deletions cut 6 bases from V and 12 bases from J, with 15 bases between. CDR1 SGHTA and CDR2 FQGNSA come from the germline V gene. This CDR3 contains 12 residues. CDR3: CASRPTGPGQFF. The CDR3 DNA reads TGTGCCAGCAGGCCTACAGGGCCCGGGCAGTTCTTC.